These T cell receptor beta chains were read from a single sample in a study of T-cell reconstitution after alpha-beta-depleted transplantation in children. TCRdb recomputed calls from the PCR reads with MiXCR, one row per CDR3 protein. Counted here are around 100,000 distinct CDR3 sequences, about 5.6% occurring once; the ten biggest clones make up about 6.1%. Sequencing was performed on PBMCs, mostly from graft donor cells, taken 60 days after TCRalphabeta/CD19-depleted stem cell transplant. Source of these receptors: a female patient aged 2 to 10 who had a stem cell transplant for Fanconi anemia, so the T cells may come from the graft donor. Both conserved end residues are part of each CDR3. Fields, in order: CDR3 protein, V gene, clone size, J gene. Part of the rows lack a size; the others show once, few, many or a class for expanded clones.

CDR3aa: CASSPTGAPGELFF
v_gene: TRBV7-3
abundance: many
j_gene: TRBJ2-2

CDR3aa: CASKETGRTYGYTF
v_gene: TRBV28
abundance: many
j_gene: TRBJ1-2

CDR3aa: CASSTTRGIGDYNQPQHF
v_gene: TRBV6-2/TRBV6-3
abundance: few
j_gene: TRBJ1-5

CDR3aa: CSVVARGEQYF
v_gene: TRBV29-1
abundance: many
j_gene: TRBJ2-7

CDR3aa: CSARGSPAGGYEQYF
v_gene: TRBV20-1
abundance: few
j_gene: TRBJ2-7

CDR3aa: CASSKVNYNEQFF
v_gene: TRBV21-1
abundance: many
j_gene: TRBJ2-1

CDR3aa: CASSLVGSSSYEQYF
v_gene: TRBV12-3/TRBV12-4
abundance: many
j_gene: TRBJ2-7

CDR3aa: CASNKNPGHYSYEQYF
v_gene: TRBV5-1
abundance: many
j_gene: TRBJ2-7

CDR3aa: CSARDSGQEHRQPQHF
v_gene: TRBV20-1
abundance: -
j_gene: TRBJ1-5

CDR3aa: CSASTLAGGSGEQFF
v_gene: TRBV20-1
abundance: many
j_gene: TRBJ2-1

CDR3aa: CASSQALGLQNIQYF
v_gene: TRBV4-2
abundance: many
j_gene: TRBJ2-4

CDR3aa: CASSLFGAPSDHGYTF
v_gene: TRBV11-2
abundance: few
j_gene: TRBJ1-2

CDR3aa: CASRETGSEQYF
v_gene: TRBV12-3/TRBV12-4
abundance: many
j_gene: TRBJ2-7

CDR3aa: CASSKMGLNNEQFF
v_gene: TRBV7-3
abundance: -
j_gene: TRBJ2-1

CDR3aa: CASSQVLSGGAQADTQYF
v_gene: TRBV4-2
abundance: -
j_gene: TRBJ2-3

CDR3aa: CASSSHSGQGYNEQYF
v_gene: TRBV25-1
abundance: many
j_gene: TRBJ2-7

CDR3aa: CASKTGHFETQYF
v_gene: TRBV5-1
abundance: many
j_gene: TRBJ2-5

CDR3aa: CASSFSAGVYEQYF
v_gene: TRBV5-1
abundance: many
j_gene: TRBJ2-7

CDR3aa: CASSPTPSSSYEQYF
v_gene: TRBV5-1
abundance: few
j_gene: TRBJ2-7

CDR3aa: CATSARAGAETQYF
v_gene: TRBV15
abundance: -
j_gene: TRBJ2-5

CDR3aa: CASSQENEAYDEQYF
v_gene: TRBV3-1
abundance: -
j_gene: TRBJ2-7

CDR3aa: CASSQDRVYEQYF
v_gene: TRBV6-5
abundance: many
j_gene: TRBJ2-7

CDR3aa: CASSSAPRTASGGYTF
v_gene: TRBV12-3/TRBV12-4
abundance: -
j_gene: TRBJ1-2

CDR3aa: CSVEQGSGELFF
v_gene: TRBV29-1
abundance: many
j_gene: TRBJ2-2

CDR3aa: CASSRDWRGQETQYF
v_gene: TRBV2
abundance: few
j_gene: TRBJ2-5

CDR3aa: CASSDRTIVETQYF
v_gene: TRBV25-1
abundance: many
j_gene: TRBJ2-5

CDR3aa: CASSIPTGRHSNQPQHF
v_gene: TRBV28
abundance: many
j_gene: TRBJ1-5

CDR3aa: CASSFRVNTEAFF
v_gene: TRBV28
abundance: many
j_gene: TRBJ1-1

CDR3aa: CASSFGVTDTQYF
v_gene: TRBV5-1
abundance: many
j_gene: TRBJ2-3

CDR3aa: CASSSMGQKNEKLFF
v_gene: TRBV5-1
abundance: -
j_gene: TRBJ1-4

CDR3aa: CASSQGNPGSGNTIYF
v_gene: TRBV4-2
abundance: many
j_gene: TRBJ1-3

CDR3aa: CASSDRVAGGHTQYF
v_gene: TRBV6-4
abundance: few
j_gene: TRBJ2-3

CDR3aa: CASSLLAGGPTFYNEQFF
v_gene: TRBV5-1
abundance: -
j_gene: TRBJ2-1

CDR3aa: CASRSLAGVPQETQYF
v_gene: TRBV7-3
abundance: -
j_gene: TRBJ2-5

CDR3aa: CASSSRTGSNEQFF
v_gene: TRBV7-3
abundance: many
j_gene: TRBJ2-1

CDR3aa: CASSWGVYRGNGGYGYTF
v_gene: TRBV5-5
abundance: few
j_gene: TRBJ1-2

CDR3aa: CSATPRGVIYGYTF
v_gene: TRBV20-1
abundance: -
j_gene: TRBJ1-2

CDR3aa: CASSFGGQGNEQFF
v_gene: TRBV6-5
abundance: many
j_gene: TRBJ2-1

CDR3aa: CASSVGLSYNEQFF
v_gene: TRBV2
abundance: many
j_gene: TRBJ2-1

CDR3aa: CASSLAMTDTMNTEAFF
v_gene: TRBV12-3/TRBV12-4
abundance: many
j_gene: TRBJ1-1

CDR3aa: CASSEGPGDTEAFF
v_gene: TRBV25-1
abundance: few
j_gene: TRBJ1-1

CDR3aa: CASTGAEETQYF
v_gene: TRBV6-5
abundance: many
j_gene: TRBJ2-5

CDR3aa: CASSPKQRGGFYEQYF
v_gene: TRBV18
abundance: -
j_gene: TRBJ2-7

CDR3aa: CSVRLLQRDTQYF
v_gene: TRBV29-1
abundance: many
j_gene: TRBJ2-3

CDR3aa: CASSLTRHYEQYF
v_gene: TRBV27
abundance: many
j_gene: TRBJ2-7

CDR3aa: CSARGQGTEAFF
v_gene: TRBV20-1
abundance: few
j_gene: TRBJ1-1

CDR3aa: CASSLQGSTGELFF
v_gene: TRBV11-2
abundance: -
j_gene: TRBJ2-2

CDR3aa: CASSQGGGTDTQYF
v_gene: TRBV7-3
abundance: many
j_gene: TRBJ2-3

CDR3aa: CSRDTVGMDSPLHF
v_gene: TRBV20-1
abundance: -
j_gene: TRBJ1-6

CDR3aa: CASSEYRQPEETQYF
v_gene: TRBV25-1
abundance: few
j_gene: TRBJ2-5

CDR3aa: CASSLYLTGVTDTQYF
v_gene: TRBV12-3/TRBV12-4
abundance: many
j_gene: TRBJ2-3

CDR3aa: CASSLSPLAGPLYEQYF
v_gene: TRBV12-3/TRBV12-4
abundance: many
j_gene: TRBJ2-7

CDR3aa: CASSLDRANSYNEQFF
v_gene: TRBV5-1
abundance: many
j_gene: TRBJ2-1